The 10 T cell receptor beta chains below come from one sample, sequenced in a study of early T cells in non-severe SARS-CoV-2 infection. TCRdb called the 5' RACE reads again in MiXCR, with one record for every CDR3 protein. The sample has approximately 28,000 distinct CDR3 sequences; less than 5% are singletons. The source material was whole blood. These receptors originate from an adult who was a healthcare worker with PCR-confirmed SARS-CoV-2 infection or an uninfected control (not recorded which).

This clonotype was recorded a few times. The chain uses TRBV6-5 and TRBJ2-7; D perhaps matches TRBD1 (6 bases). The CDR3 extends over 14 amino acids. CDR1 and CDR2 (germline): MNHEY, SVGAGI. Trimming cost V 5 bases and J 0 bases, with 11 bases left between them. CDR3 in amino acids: CASSVDRSSYEQYF. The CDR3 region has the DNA TGTGCCAGCAGTGTCGACAGGAGCTCCTACGAGCAGTACTTC.

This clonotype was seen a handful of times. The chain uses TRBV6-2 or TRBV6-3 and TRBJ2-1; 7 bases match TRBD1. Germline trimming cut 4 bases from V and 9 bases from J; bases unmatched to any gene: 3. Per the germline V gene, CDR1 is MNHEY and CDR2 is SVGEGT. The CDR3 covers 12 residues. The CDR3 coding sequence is TGTGCCAGCAGTTCACAGGGGACTGAGCAGTTCTTC. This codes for CASSSQGTEQFF.

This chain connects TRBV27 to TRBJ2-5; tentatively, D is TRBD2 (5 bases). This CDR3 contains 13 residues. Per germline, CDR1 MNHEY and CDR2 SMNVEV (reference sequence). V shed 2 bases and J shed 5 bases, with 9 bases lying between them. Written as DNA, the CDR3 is TGTGCCAGCAGTTTAATGGGCGGGGAGACCCAGTACTTC. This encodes CASSLMGGETQYF.

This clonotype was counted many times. The CDR3 loop reads CASSTLAGMDNEQYF. DNA for the CDR3: TGCGCCAGCAGCACACTAGCGGGAATGGATAACGAGCAGTACTTC. V is TRBV5-1 and J is TRBJ2-7, with TRBD2 matching over 10 bases. J was trimmed by 5 bases and V by 4 bases; bases with no gene match: 9. Germline loops: CDR1 SGHRS, CDR2 YFSETQ. The length of the CDR3 is 15 residues.

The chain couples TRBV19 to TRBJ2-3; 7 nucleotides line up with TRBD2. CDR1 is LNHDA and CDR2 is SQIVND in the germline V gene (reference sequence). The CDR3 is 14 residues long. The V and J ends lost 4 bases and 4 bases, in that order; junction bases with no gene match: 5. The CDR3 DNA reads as TGTGCCAGTAGTACTTTAGGGAGGGCAGATACGCAGTATTTT. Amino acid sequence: CASSTLGRADTQYF.

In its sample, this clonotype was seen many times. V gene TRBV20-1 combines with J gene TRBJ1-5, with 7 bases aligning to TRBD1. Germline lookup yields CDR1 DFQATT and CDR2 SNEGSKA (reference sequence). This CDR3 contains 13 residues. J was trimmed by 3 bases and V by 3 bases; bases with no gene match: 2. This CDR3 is CSASGTVNQPQHF. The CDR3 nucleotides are TGCAGTGCTAGTGGGACAGTCAATCAGCCCCAGCATTTT.

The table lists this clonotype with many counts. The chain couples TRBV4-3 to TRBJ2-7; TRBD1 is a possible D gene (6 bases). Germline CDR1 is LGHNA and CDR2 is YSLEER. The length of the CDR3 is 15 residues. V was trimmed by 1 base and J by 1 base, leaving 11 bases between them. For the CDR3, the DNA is TGCGCCAGCAGCCAAGCAGCAGGGGCTTCCTACGAGCAGTACTTC. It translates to CASSQAAGASYEQYF.

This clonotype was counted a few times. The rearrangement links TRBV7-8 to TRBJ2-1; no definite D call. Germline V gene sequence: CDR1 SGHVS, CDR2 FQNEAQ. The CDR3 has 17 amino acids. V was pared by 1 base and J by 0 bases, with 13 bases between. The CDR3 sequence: CASSLEPSVSSYNEQFF. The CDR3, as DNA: TGTGCCAGCAGCTTAGAGCCTAGTGTGAGCTCCTACAATGAGCAGTTCTTC.

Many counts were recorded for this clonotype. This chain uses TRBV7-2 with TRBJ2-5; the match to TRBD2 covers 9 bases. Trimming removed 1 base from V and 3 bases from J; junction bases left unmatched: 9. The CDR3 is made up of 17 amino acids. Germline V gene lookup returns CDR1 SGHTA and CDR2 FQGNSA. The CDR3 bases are TGTGCCAGCAGCTTAGTAATGGCTAGCGGGATAAAAGAGACCCAGTACTTC. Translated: CASSLVMASGIKETQYF.

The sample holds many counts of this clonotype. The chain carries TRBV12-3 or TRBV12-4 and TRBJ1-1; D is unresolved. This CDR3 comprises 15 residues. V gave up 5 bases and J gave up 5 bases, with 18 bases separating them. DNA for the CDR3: TGTGCCAGCAGTACGGGGTCGCAGGAGTGGACTGAAGCTTTCTTT. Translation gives CASSTGSQEWTEAFF.